One T cell receptor (beta chain) is described in this entry. The sample comes from a study of blood T cell repertoires in COVID-19. Study overall: Italy, Spain and the United States were the sources of the convalescent and acute COVID-19 samples.

Clones were sequenced by immunoSEQ multiplex PCR, and TCRdb holds only the in-frame ones, with some missing. The sample holds around 150,000 clones, 60% to 80% seen once. In germline, CDR1 is SEHNR, CDR2 FQNEAQ (reference sequence). Trimming took 0 bases from V and 2 from J, leaving 12 bases between them. CDR3 length equals 16 residues. The study drew participants aged about 18 to 89 years from 20 to 30 US areas. Material: PBMCs or T cells enriched from blood (not recorded which). The clonotype comes from a woman aged 45-59 years who had recovered from COVID-19. V and J are TRBV7-9 and TRBJ2-3; perhaps TRBD1 as D (6 bases). The CDR3 sequence: CASSLAGAGITDTQYF. In DNA form, the CDR3 reads TGTGCCAGCAGCTTAGCGGGGGCAGGAATCACAGATACGCAGTATTTT.